The 20 T cell receptor beta chains below were found in one sample sequenced in a study of blood T cell repertoires in COVID-19. The repertoire was sequenced with immunoSEQ multiplex PCR; TCRdb's copy has only in-frame clones and lacks some. The sample carries about 150,000 clones, 80% recorded once. The sequenced material came from peripheral blood. Every receptor here comes from a woman in her forties or fifties with acute or convalescent COVID-19.

This clone was found many times. This chain links TRBV7-3 with TRBJ2-1, with 10 bases aligning to TRBD2. Per germline, CDR1 SGHTA and CDR2 FQGTGA. The CDR3 contains 19 residues. V was clipped by 3 bases and J by 0 bases; unmatched bases: 11. The CDR3, as DNA: TGTGCCAGCAGCTTTACAGCGGGGGGGCCCTCCAACTCCTACAATGAGCAGTTCTTC. It specifies CASSFTAGGPSNSYNEQFF.

The rearrangement uses TRBV5-6 and TRBJ1-1, with D possibly being TRBD1 (5 bases). This CDR3 comprises 13 residues. The V end was cut by 0 bases, the J end by 7 bases, with 10 bases between. Germline-derived CDR1 and CDR2 are SGHDT and YYEEEE. The CDR3 protein is CASSLGGGNEAFF. The CDR3 bases are TGTGCCAGCAGCTTGGGTGGGGGGAATGAAGCTTTCTTT.

The chain is built from TRBV27 and TRBJ2-5; 7 positions agree with TRBD1. Germline CDR1 MNHEY, CDR2 SMNVEV (reference sequence). After removal of 5 bases from V and 5 bases from J, the junction contained 11 bases not matched to a gene. This CDR3 has 15 residues. The CDR3 DNA follows: TGTGCCAGCAGTCCTACGGGACAGTTTTTGGAGACCCAGTACTTC. Protein sequence: CASSPTGQFLETQYF.

This clone was found once. The J gene is TRBJ2-7, the V gene TRBV7-9, with 10 bases aligning to TRBD1. Germline V gives CDR1 SEHNR, CDR2 FQNEAQ (reference sequence). This CDR3 has 17 amino acids. Trimming at V came to 5 bases and at J to 6 bases, leaving 16 bases not matched to a gene. CDR3 in DNA: TGTGCCAGCAGCCCATCGCTCGGGACAGGGGATGGCGGCGAGCAGTACTTC. Amino acid sequence: CASSPSLGTGDGGEQYF.

The chain couples TRBV19 to TRBJ2-7; tentative D call: TRBD2 (6 bases). The CDR3 extends over 16 amino acids. CDR1 and CDR2 (germline): LNHDA, SQIVND (reference sequence). V lost 4 bases and J lost 4, with 20 bases in between. In DNA form, the CDR3 reads TGTGCCAGTAGTAGAGATGCGGGCCCCGGAGGGTACGAGCAGTACTTC. This gives the protein CASSRDAGPGGYEQYF.

The CDR3 here is CASSYGTGSDQPQHF. The CDR3 DNA reads as TGTGCCAGCAGTTACGGGACAGGGTCTGACCAGCCCCAGCATTTT. The V and J genes are TRBV6-6 and TRBJ1-5; TRBD1 matches at 9 bases. The ends lost 2 bases at V and 7 bases at J; junction bases unmatched: 6. The CDR3 is 15 amino acids. Germline V gives CDR1 MNHNY, CDR2 SVGAGI (reference sequence).

The chain recombines TRBV6-5 with TRBJ1-5; D is possibly TRBD1 (5 bases). V lost 7 bases and J 4 bases, leaving 14 bases between the germline ends. Germline CDR1 MNHEY, CDR2 SVGAGI. The CDR3 contains 14 residues. CDR3 loop: CASTGGELNQPQHF. For the CDR3, the DNA is TGTGCCAGCACAGGAGGGGAATTAAATCAGCCCCAGCATTTT.

V is TRBV2 and J is TRBJ1-5; D might be TRBD1 (5 bases). The CDR3 consists of 14 residues. CDR1 and CDR2 (germline): SNHLY, FYNNEI. Trimming removed 0 bases from V and 5 bases from J, with 8 bases in between. The CDR3 nucleotides are TGTGCCAGCAGTGAAGCTTCAGGGTATCAGCCCCAGCATTTT. This gives the protein CASSEASGYQPQHF.

This chain joins TRBV7-3 and TRBJ2-7, with a possible D match to TRBD2 (5 bases). V was trimmed by 3 bases and J by 9 bases, leaving 12 bases between them. The CDR3 runs 12 residues. Germline V lookup: CDR1 SGHTA, CDR2 FQGTGA. The CDR3 region is CASSFPPGRQYF. In DNA, the CDR3 is TGTGCCAGCAGCTTTCCCCCGGGGAGGCAGTACTTC.

The chain employs TRBV27 and TRBJ1-6; TRBD1 aligns across 9 bases. This CDR3 is built from 15 residues. V trimming: 4 bases; J trimming: 9 bases; junction bases outside the gene matches: 7. Germline V lookup: CDR1 MNHEY, CDR2 SMNVEV (reference sequence). Written as DNA, the CDR3 is TGTGCCAGCAGTTCCGGGACAGGGCGTGTTTCACCCCTCCACTTT. Residues: CASSSGTGRVSPLHF.

The chain carries TRBV6-1 and TRBJ1-3, with D unclear. CDR3 length equals 15 residues. Trimming stripped 3 bases from V and 0 bases from J, with 9 bases between. Germline V gene lookup returns CDR1 MNHNS and CDR2 SASEGT. Here the CDR3 reads CASSEAGLSGNTIYF. The CDR3 nucleotides read TGTGCCAGCAGTGAGGCGGGCCTCTCTGGAAACACCATATATTTT.

The CDR3 coding sequence is TGTGCCAGCTCACCATTGGGGGGTACCAATCAGCCCCAGCATTTT. Its protein is CASSPLGGTNQPQHF. The rearrangement links TRBV18 to TRBJ1-5, with D possibly being TRBD1 (5 bases). The V gene lost 2 bases and the J gene lost 3 bases, with 11 bases spanning the gap. The CDR3 extends over 15 amino acids. Looked up from germline, CDR1 is KGHSH and CDR2 is LQKENI. The variable domain in full, with the rest retrieved from reference TRBV18 and TRBJ1-5, is NAGVMQNPRHLVRRRGQEARLRCSPMKGHSHVYWYRQLPEEGLKFMVYLQKENIIDESGMPKERFSAEFPKEGPSILRIQQVVRGDSAAYFCASSPLGGTNQPQHFGDGTRLSIL.

This sequence joins TRBV18 and TRBJ2-7; D might be TRBD1 (5 bases). Trimming took off 1 base at V and 3 bases at J, with 10 bases between the two ends. The CDR3 has 14 residues. Germline V gives CDR1 KGHSH, CDR2 LQKENI. DNA of the CDR3: TGTGCCAGCTCACCACAAGGGGTCGGCTACGAGCAGTACTTC. Translated: CASSPQGVGYEQYF.

The rearrangement links TRBV3-1 (or the pseudogene TRBV3-2) to TRBJ1-4; 8 positions match TRBD1. The CDR3 consists of 14 residues. Trimming cost V 4 bases and J 8 bases; bases outside gene matches: 6. Germline CDR1 LGHDT, CDR2 YNNKEL (reference sequence). The CDR3 reads CASSPGRGREKLFF. In DNA, the CDR3 is TGTGCCAGCAGCCCCGGCAGGGGGCGAGAAAAACTGTTTTTT.

This clone has only one observation. The chain recombines TRBV6-5 with TRBJ1-6; possibly TRBD1 for D (6 bases). The CDR3 consists of 15 residues. Germline loops: CDR1 MNHEY, CDR2 SVGAGI. The V end was cut by 0 bases, the J end by 7 bases, with 10 bases between. CDR3 nucleotides: TGTGCCAGCAGTTACTCGGACAGAAGAAATTCACCCCTCCACTTT. The encoded protein is CASSYSDRRNSPLHF.

V usage is TRBV24-1 and J usage is TRBJ1-1, with D hard to call. CDR1 and CDR2 from the germline V gene are KGHDR and SFDVKD. Trimming left V 9 bases short and J 7 bases short, with 14 bases between. The CDR3 sequence is 12 residues long. As DNA, the CDR3 is TGTGCCACCCTTGCTGGGCTTCATGAAGCTTTCTTT. Encoded protein: CATLAGLHEAFF.

There are a few counts of this clone. This chain uses TRBV2 with TRBJ1-1, with TRBD1 matching over 7 bases. This CDR3 region has 12 residues. Trimming cost V 11 bases and J 7 bases; bases outside gene matches: 10. Germline CDR1 is SNHLY and CDR2 is FYNNEI. The CDR3: CAATGEGSEAFF. The CDR3 bases are TGTGCCGCCACAGGGGAAGGAAGTGAAGCTTTCTTT.

This clone has just one count. This sequence joins TRBV3-1 (or the pseudogene TRBV3-2) and TRBJ1-2; weak D call: TRBD1 (6 bases). In germline, CDR1 is LGHDT, CDR2 YNNKEL (reference sequence). Trimming shortened V by 3 bases and J by 4 bases, and 9 bases separated the two germline ends. This CDR3 region has 13 residues. The CDR3, as DNA: TGTGCCAGCAGCCAGGACAGCCTCTATGGCTACACCTTC. Translating it yields CASSQDSLYGYTF.

The genes are TRBV19 and TRBJ2-5, with a weak D call TRBD2 (5 bases). Trimming cost V 5 bases and J 5 bases, with 9 bases left between them. Germline CDR1 is LNHDA and CDR2 is SQIVND (reference sequence). The CDR3 contains 12 residues. The CDR3 nucleotides are TGTGCCAGTAGTGGGGAGTGGGAGACCCAGTACTTC. Translated: CASSGEWETQYF.

This CDR3 is CASTVGVPNTEAFF. Written as DNA, the CDR3 is TGTGCCAGCACCGTGGGCGTCCCCAACACTGAAGCTTTCTTT. The chain uses TRBV7-8 and TRBJ1-1; D call uncertain. Trimming took 7 bases from V and 2 from J, leaving 14 bases between them. This CDR3 contains 14 residues. Germline CDR1 SGHVS, CDR2 FQNEAQ.